This paragraph reports one T cell receptor (beta chain). The sample is drawn from a study of PD-1 blockade in classical Hodgkin lymphoma. Method: immunoSEQ multiplex PCR; TCRdb's copy keeps in-frame clones and lacks some. Counted here are some 84,000 clones, around 90% occurring once; the ten biggest clones make up under 3%. Every one of the patients relapsed after autologous stem cell transplantation (brentuximab vedotin exposure was variable). Source: peripheral blood mononuclear cells (PBMCs), taken before the second cycle of nivolumab. The TCR originated in a human donor with classical Hodgkin lymphoma.

CDR3 sequence: CASSRQGQNTEAFF. CDR3 sequence (DNA): TGTGCCAGCAGTAGGCAGGGCCAGAACACTGAAGCTTTCTTT. This chain connects TRBV2 to TRBJ1-1, with D perhaps TRBD1 (5 bases). Germline V CDR1 and CDR2: SNHLY, FYNNEI. V dropped 5 bases and J dropped 1 base, with 11 bases sitting between them. This CDR3 contains 14 residues.